This T cell receptor beta chain was sequenced during a study of cytomegalovirus exposure and HLA in healthy donors. Study findings and constraints: Altogether, 164 TCR beta chains were recorded as cytomegalovirus-associated. Donor immune exposure was known only as CMV serostatus.

13 Jbeta primers and 60 Vbeta primers were used for the PCR. Sequencing was performed with immunoSEQ multiplex PCR; in TCRdb, only in-frame clones are kept and a portion is missing. The sample contains around 180,000 clones, about 90% of which appear only once. This clone was observed once. Its antigen is still unknown. This CDR3 spans 15 amino acids. Germline loops: CDR1 SGDLS, CDR2 YYNGEE. Unmatched junction bases numbered 4, after V lost 0 bases and J lost 4 bases. The donors, nominally healthy at sampling, likely had unrecorded immune exposures. Sequencing was carried out using PBMCs. The clonotype was recovered from a girl in the first two years of life in good health and CMV-seronegative. The V call is TRBV9, the J call TRBJ1-2; TRBD1 matches 9 bases. CDR3 in amino acids: CASSVGTGGFYGYTF. In DNA form, the CDR3 reads TGTGCCAGCAGCGTAGGCACAGGGGGCTTCTATGGCTACACCTTC. Full variable domain (remainder filled in from reference TRBV9 and TRBJ1-2): DSGVTQTPKHLITATGQRVTLRCSPRSGDLSVYWYQQSLDQGLQFLIQYYNGEERAKGNILERFSAQQFPDLHSELNLSSLELGDSALYFCASSVGTGGFYGYTFGSGTRLTVV.